This T cell receptor beta chain is from a study of T cell repertoires in cytomegalovirus infection. The wider study: From public TCR beta signatures came an indication of both CMV infection and matching HLA type. The study, taken as a whole, reports: Ex vivo, HLA-C-restricted CMV-specific TCR beta clonotypes prevailed over the rest of the response. Carriage of CMV together with the relevant HLA was identifiable through cumulative public TCR beta family frequency.

The CDR3 has 14 amino acids. V lost 7 bases and J lost 5, with 17 bases in between. A single record per CDR3 protein comes from TCRdb applying MiXCR to the reads. The sample holds 650,000 to 900,000 distinct CDR3 sequences, about 29% seen once. This clonotype was counted a few times. Its antigen is as yet unknown. This receptor was identified in a human donor in good health (CMV status not recorded). Some clones in this sample may be carry-over from other donors' samples. This chain joins TRBV12-3 or TRBV12-4 and TRBJ2-5, with D unclear. Sequenced here: cultured CD8+ T cells from PBMCs, sampled from culture after CMV antigen stimulation. The CDR3 DNA sequence: TGTGCCAGCACCCGCCTGGGTGTGGACGAGACCCAGTACTTC. It translates to CASTRLGVDETQYF.